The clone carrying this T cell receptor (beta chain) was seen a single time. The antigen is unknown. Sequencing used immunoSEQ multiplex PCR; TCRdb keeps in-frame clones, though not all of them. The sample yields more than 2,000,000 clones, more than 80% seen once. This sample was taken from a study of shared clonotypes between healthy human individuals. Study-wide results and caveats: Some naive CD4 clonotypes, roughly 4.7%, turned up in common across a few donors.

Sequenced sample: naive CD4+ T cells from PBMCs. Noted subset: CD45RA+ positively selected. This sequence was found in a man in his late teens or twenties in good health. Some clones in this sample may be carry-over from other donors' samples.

The CDR3 bases are TGTGCCAGCTCACCAGCGGTCACATCTAGCACAGATACGCAGTATTTT. As protein: CASSPAVTSSTDTQYF. The chain couples TRBV18 to TRBJ2-3; no clear D. The CDR3 sequence is 16 residues long. CDR1 and CDR2 (germline): KGHSH, LQKENI. V dropped 2 bases and J dropped 0 bases, with 12 bases sitting between them.